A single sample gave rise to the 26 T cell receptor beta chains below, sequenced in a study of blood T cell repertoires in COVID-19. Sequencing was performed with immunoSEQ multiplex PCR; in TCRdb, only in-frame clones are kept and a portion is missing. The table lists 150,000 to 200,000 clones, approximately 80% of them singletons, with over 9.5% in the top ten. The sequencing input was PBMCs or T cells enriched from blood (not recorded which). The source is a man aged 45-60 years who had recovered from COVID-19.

This CDR3 is CASSLDRQHSFNEKLFF. As DNA, the CDR3 is TGTGCCAGCAGCTTAGATCGCCAGCACAGCTTTAATGAAAAACTGTTTTTT. This chain joins TRBV11-3 and TRBJ1-4; D is undetermined. V gave up 0 bases and J gave up 4 bases, with 15 bases separating them. The CDR3 totals 17 residues. Per germline, CDR1 SGHNT and CDR2 YENEEA.

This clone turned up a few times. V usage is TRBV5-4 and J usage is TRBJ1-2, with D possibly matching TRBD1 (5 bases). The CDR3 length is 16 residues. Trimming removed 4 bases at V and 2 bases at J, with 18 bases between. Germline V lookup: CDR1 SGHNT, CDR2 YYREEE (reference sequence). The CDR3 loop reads CASSDDRQRPNYGYTF. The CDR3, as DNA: TGTGCCAGCAGCGATGACCGACAGCGCCCAAACTATGGCTACACCTTC.

CDR3 loop: CASSLSAGQGRNYGYTF. In nucleotides, the CDR3 is TGTGCCAGCAGTTTATCGGCCGGACAGGGGAGAAACTATGGCTACACCTTC. The rearrangement joins TRBV28 to TRBJ1-2, with 9 nucleotides matching TRBD1. Germline lookup yields CDR1 MDHEN and CDR2 SYDVKM. After removal of 1 base from V and 2 bases from J, the junction contained 8 bases not matched to a gene. The CDR3 has 17 residues.

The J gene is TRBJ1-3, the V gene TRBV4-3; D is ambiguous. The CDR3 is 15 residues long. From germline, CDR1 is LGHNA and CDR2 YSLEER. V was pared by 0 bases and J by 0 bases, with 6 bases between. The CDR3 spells CASSQDQFSGNTIYF. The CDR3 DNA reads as TGCGCCAGCAGCCAAGATCAGTTCTCTGGAAACACCATATATTTT.

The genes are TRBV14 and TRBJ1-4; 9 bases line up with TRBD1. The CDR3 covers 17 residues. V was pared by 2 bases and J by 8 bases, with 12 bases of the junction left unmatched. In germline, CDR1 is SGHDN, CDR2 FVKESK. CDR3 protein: CASSQISPGQGKEKLFF. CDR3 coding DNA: TGTGCCAGCAGCCAAATATCTCCGGGACAGGGCAAAGAAAAACTGTTTTTT.

The chain's CDR3 is CSVTGSDYGYTF. As DNA, the CDR3 is TGCAGCGTTACCGGGTCGGACTATGGCTACACCTTC. The rearrangement uses TRBV29-1 and TRBJ1-2; D is uncertain. The CDR3 sequence is 12 residues long. V shed 5 bases and J shed 3 bases, with 10 bases lying between them. Germline lookup yields CDR1 SQVTM and CDR2 ANQGSEA.

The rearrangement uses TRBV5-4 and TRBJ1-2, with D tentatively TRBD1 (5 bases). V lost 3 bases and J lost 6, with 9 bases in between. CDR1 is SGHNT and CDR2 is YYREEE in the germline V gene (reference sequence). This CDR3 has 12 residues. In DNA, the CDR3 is TGTGCCAGCAGCTCCCCGGGGGATGGCTACACCTTC. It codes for CASSSPGDGYTF.

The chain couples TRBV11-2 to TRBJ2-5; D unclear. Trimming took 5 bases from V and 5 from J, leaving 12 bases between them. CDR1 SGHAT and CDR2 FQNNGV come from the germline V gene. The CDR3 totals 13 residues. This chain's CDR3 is CASSRTNWETQYF. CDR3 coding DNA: TGTGCCAGCAGCCGCACCAACTGGGAGACCCAGTACTTC.

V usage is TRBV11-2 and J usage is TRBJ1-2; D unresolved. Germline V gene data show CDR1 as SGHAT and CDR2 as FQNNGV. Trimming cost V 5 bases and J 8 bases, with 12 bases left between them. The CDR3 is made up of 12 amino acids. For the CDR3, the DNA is TGTGCCAGCAGCCTGGGGAGGCGAGGCTACACCTTC. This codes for CASSLGRRGYTF.

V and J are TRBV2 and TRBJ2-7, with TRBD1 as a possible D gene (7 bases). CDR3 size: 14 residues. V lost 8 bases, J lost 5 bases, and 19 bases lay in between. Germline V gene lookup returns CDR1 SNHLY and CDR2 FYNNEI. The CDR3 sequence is CASLPRTGGDEQYF. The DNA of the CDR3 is TGTGCCAGCTTGCCCCGGACAGGAGGGGACGAGCAGTACTTC.

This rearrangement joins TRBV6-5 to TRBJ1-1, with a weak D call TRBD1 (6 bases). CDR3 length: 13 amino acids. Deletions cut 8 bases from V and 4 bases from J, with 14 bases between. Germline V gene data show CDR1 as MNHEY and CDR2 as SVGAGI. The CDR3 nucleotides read TGTGCCAGCGGGCGGGGGGGCTTCACTGAAGCTTTCTTT. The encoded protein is CASGRGGFTEAFF.

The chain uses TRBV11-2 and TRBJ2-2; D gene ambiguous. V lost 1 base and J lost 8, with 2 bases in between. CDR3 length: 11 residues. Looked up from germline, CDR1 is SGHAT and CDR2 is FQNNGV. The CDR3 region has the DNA TGTGCCAGCAGCTTAGCTGGGGAGCTGTTTTTT. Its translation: CASSLAGELFF.

The CDR3 protein is CASSGPLRGTEAFF. In nucleotides, the CDR3 is TGTGCCAGCAGTGGCCCCCTACGGGGCACTGAAGCTTTCTTT. This chain joins TRBV25-1 and TRBJ1-1; D gene unclear. V gave up 4 bases and J gave up 4 bases, with 13 bases separating them. The CDR3 has 14 residues. Germline loops: CDR1 MGHDK, CDR2 SYGVNS.

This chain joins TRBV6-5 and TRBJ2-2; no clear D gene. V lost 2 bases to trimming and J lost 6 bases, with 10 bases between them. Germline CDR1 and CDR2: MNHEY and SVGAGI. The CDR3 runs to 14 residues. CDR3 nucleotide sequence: TGTGCCAGCAGTTACATCTCAGGCCCCGGGGAGCTGTTTTTT. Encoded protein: CASSYISGPGELFF.

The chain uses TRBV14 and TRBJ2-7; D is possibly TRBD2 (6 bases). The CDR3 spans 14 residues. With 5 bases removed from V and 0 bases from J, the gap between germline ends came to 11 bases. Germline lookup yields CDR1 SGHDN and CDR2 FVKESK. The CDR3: CASSSSGLSYEQYF. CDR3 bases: TGTGCCAGCAGCTCCAGCGGGCTCTCCTACGAGCAGTACTTC.

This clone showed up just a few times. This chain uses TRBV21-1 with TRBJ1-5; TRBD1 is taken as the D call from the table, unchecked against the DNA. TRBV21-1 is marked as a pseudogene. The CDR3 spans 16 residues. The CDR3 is CASRHIRDRDDQPQHF. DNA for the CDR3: TGTGCCAGCAGACATATCCGGGACAGGGACGATCAGCCCCAGCATTTT.

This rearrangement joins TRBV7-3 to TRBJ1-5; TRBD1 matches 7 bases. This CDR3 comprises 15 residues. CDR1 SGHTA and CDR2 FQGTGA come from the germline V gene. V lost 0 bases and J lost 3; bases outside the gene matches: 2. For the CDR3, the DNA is TGTGCCAGCAGCTTAACGGGACAGCCCAATCAGCCCCAGCATTTT. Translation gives CASSLTGQPNQPQHF.

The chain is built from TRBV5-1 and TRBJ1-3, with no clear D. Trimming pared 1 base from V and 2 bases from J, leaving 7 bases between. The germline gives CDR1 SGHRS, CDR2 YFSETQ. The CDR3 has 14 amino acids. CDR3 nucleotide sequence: TGCGCCAGCAGCTTGCAGGATCCTGGAAACACCATATATTTT. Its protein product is CASSLQDPGNTIYF.

In nucleotides, the CDR3 is TGTGCCAGCAGTGAGCTCCAGGGCTTGGGTTTCTTT. This encodes CASSELQGLGFF. The chain links TRBV2 to TRBJ1-1, with D possibly matching TRBD1 (5 bases). Trimming stripped 3 bases from V and 13 bases from J, with 15 bases between. Germline V gene data show CDR1 as SNHLY and CDR2 as FYNNEI. The CDR3 consists of 12 residues.

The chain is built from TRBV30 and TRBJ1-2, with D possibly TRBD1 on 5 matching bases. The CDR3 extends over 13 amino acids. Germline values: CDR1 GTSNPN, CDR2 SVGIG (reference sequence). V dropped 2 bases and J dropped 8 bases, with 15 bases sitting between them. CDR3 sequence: CAWSLGQGSGYTF. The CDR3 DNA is TGTGCCTGGAGTCTCGGGCAGGGTAGCGGCTACACCTTC.

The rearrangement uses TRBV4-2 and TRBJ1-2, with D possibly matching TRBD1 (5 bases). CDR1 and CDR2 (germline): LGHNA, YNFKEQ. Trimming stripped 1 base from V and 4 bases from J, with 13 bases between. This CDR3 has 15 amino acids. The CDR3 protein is CASSQVVGEAYGYTF. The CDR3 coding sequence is TGTGCCAGCAGCCAAGTGGTGGGGGAGGCCTATGGCTACACCTTC.

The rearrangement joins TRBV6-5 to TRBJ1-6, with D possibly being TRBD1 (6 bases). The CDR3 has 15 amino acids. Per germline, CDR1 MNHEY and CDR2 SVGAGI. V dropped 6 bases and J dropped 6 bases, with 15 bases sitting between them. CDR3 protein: CASRGAGASNSPLHF. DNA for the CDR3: TGTGCCAGCAGGGGAGCGGGGGCCTCTAATTCACCCCTCCACTTT.

In DNA, the CDR3 is TGTGCAAGTCGTCCCTATCTCCGGCAGTTCTTC. Residues: CASRPYLRQFF. This chain links TRBV12-2 with TRBJ2-1; the D call of TRBD2 is as the table states it, not checked on the DNA. TRBV12-2 is a pseudogene. CDR3 length equals 11 residues.

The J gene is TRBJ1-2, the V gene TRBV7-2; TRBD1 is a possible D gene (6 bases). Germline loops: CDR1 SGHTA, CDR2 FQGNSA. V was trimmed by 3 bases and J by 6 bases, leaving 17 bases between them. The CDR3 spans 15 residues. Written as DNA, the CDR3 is TGTGCCAGCAGCTTGGGACAACAGGGAACCCATGGCTACACCTTC. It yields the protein CASSLGQQGTHGYTF.

The CDR3 sequence is CAWSAAWGSGGRTDTQYF. CDR3 DNA: TGTGCCTGGAGCGCGGCCTGGGGGAGCGGGGGGCGCACAGATACGCAGTATTTT. The chain is built from TRBV30 and TRBJ2-3; 9 nucleotides agree with TRBD2. The CDR3 length is 18 residues. V trimming: 3 bases; J trimming: 1 base; junction bases outside the gene matches: 14. Germline V gene data show CDR1 as GTSNPN and CDR2 as SVGIG (reference sequence).

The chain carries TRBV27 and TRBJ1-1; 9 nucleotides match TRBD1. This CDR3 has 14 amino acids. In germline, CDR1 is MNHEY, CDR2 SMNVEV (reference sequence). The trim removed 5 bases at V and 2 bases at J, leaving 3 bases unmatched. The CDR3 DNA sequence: TGTGCCAGCAGTCGACAGGGGGTAAACACTGAAGCTTTCTTT. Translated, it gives CASSRQGVNTEAFF.